These T cell receptor beta chains were read from a single sample in a study of type 1 and type 2 diabetes patients. A single record per CDR3 protein comes from TCRdb applying MiXCR to the multiplex PCR reads. Of 280,000 or so distinct CDR3 sequences in the sample, around 47% are singletons; the top ten hold roughly 15%. The sequencing input was peripheral blood mononuclear cells (PBMCs). These receptors originate from a man aged 18-30 years with type 2 diabetes. The CDR3 runs from the conserved cysteine through the conserved F or W. D genes are given only for firm matches. Not every row has a clone size; where given, it reads once, few, many or a size class.

v_call	j_call	d_call	clone_size	cdr3_nt	cdr3_aa
TRBV5-1	TRBJ2-2	.	.	TGCGCCAGCAGCGTCCCTTACACCGGGGAGCTGTTTTTT	CASSVPYTGELFF
TRBV29-1	TRBJ2-1	.	few	TGCAGCGTTGACGGAGGGGCCGCTTATGAGCAGTTCTTC	CSVDGGAAYEQFF
TRBV5-1	TRBJ2-6	TRBD2	.	TGCGCCAGCAGCATAGCGGGGCTTGTTAACTCTGGGGCCAACGTCCTGACTTTC	CASSIAGLVNSGANVLTF
TRBV6-6	TRBJ2-3	.	few	TGTGCCAGCAGTGGTCAGGCTCACACAGATACGCAGTATTTT	CASSGQAHTDTQYF
TRBV7-9	TRBJ1-1	.	.	TGTGCCAGCAGCCCTGGGGACGGTGAAGCTTTCTTT	CASSPGDGEAFF
TRBV7-3	TRBJ2-1	.	.	TGTGCCAGCATAACCCGGAATGAGCAGTTCTTC	CASITRNEQFF
TRBV6-5	TRBJ1-6	TRBD1	once	TGTGCCAGCGGACAGGGGAACTATTCACCCCTCCACTTT	CASGQGNYSPLHF
TRBV2	TRBJ1-4	.	many	TGTGCCAGCAGAAAGGAGCGGACTAATGAAAAACTGTTTTTT	CASRKERTNEKLFF
TRBV27	TRBJ1-6	.	.	TGTGCCAGCAAGTATACGGGAGATTCACCCCTCCACTTT	CASKYTGDSPLHF
TRBV10-1	TRBJ2-7	.	.	TGCGCCAGCAGTGAGTCGTGGAACAACTACGAGCAGTACTTC	CASSESWNNYEQYF
TRBV29-1	TRBJ1-1	.	.	TGCAGCGCTAACACGGCAAACACTGAAGCTTTCTTT	CSANTANTEAFF
TRBV7-4	TRBJ2-6	.	.	TGTGCCAGCAGCTTAGCCAGGAGCTCTGGGGCCAACGTCCTGACTTTC	CASSLARSSGANVLTF
TRBV30	TRBJ2-7	TRBD2	.	TGTGCCTGGAGTAAATGGGGGACTATCACCTACGAGCAGTACTTC	CAWSKWGTITYEQYF
TRBV7-2	TRBJ2-3	.	.	TGTGCCAGCAACGTGGGGGACACAGATACGCAGTATTTT	CASNVGDTDTQYF